The 3 T cell receptor beta chains reported below all come from one sample, sequenced in a study of spatial heterogeneity in lung cancer. These receptors are not linked to any known antigen. Time point specified: sample taken at primary tumor resection. Study-wide results and limits: The number of expanded tumor alpha and beta chains correlated with mutation number.

TCRdb ran MiXCR on the 5' RACE reads and lists one entry per CDR3 protein. The table shows under 3,000 distinct CDR3 sequences, with about 5.6% occurring only once. This material consisted of lung tumor tissue, taken at surgery. The source of these receptors is a male donor with early-stage non-small cell lung cancer.

In its sample, this clonotype is medium-sized. The chain links TRBV20-1 to TRBJ2-3; TRBD2 aligns across 7 bases. Germline loops: CDR1 DFQATT, CDR2 SNEGSKA (reference sequence). CDR3 size: 14 residues. V trimming: 1 base; J trimming: 3 bases; junction bases outside the gene matches: 4. As DNA, the CDR3 is TGCAGTGCTAGAGGCGGGAGTGGGACAGATACGCAGTATTTT. Protein product: CSARGGSGTDTQYF.

In its sample, this clonotype ranks as medium-sized. V usage is TRBV15 and J usage is TRBJ1-3, with D unresolved. Trimming took 6 bases from V and 0 from J, leaving 12 bases between them. Germline-derived CDR1 and CDR2 are LNHNV and YYDKDF (reference sequence). This CDR3 is 15 amino acids long. This chain's CDR3 is CATSQYASSGNTIYF. CDR3 coding DNA: TGTGCCACCAGTCAATACGCGAGCTCTGGAAACACCATATATTTT.

In its sample, this clonotype ranks as medium-sized. The rearrangement links TRBV9 to TRBJ2-1, with 9 nucleotides matching TRBD2. CDR3 length: 16 residues. Trimming cost V 0 bases and J 6 bases; bases outside gene matches: 7. The germline V gene encodes CDR1 SGDLS and CDR2 YYNGEE. The DNA for the CDR3 is TGTGCCAGCAGCGTAGGGCCTAGCGGGACGATCAATGAGCAGTTCTTC. Translating it yields CASSVGPSGTINEQFF.